This is a list of T cell receptor beta chains from one sample in a study of blood T cell repertoires in COVID-19. The protocol was immunoSEQ multiplex PCR, while the TCRdb copy is restricted to in-frame clones and leaves out a portion. The repertoire includes just under 150,000 clones, more than 70% of them detected once, and 1.5% to 2% sits in the top ten. The sequenced sample was peripheral blood. These receptors all come from a human donor in a cohort sampled during active COVID-19. Each CDR3 is given with its conserved first and last residue. Each record gives: V gene, D gene, clone size, J gene, CDR3 protein. A D gene is named only where the DNA matches it firmly. The size of a clone is reported for some rows only, either as once, few or many, or as a class for expanded clones.

TRBV7-9,TRBD1,NA,TRBJ2-5,CASSYRDREETQYF
TRBV7-6,TRBD1,few,TRBJ2-5,CASSQTLDRVETQYF
TRBV19,NA,NA,TRBJ1-3,CASSMRLSGNTIYF
TRBV7-3,NA,NA,TRBJ2-3,CASSFRGDTQYF
TRBV7-2,TRBD1,once,TRBJ2-7,CASSFSGTGIYEQYF
TRBV7-3,NA,NA,TRBJ2-2,CASRRGGQARLFF
TRBV10-2,NA,NA,TRBJ2-7,CASSVSGVGEQYF
TRBV27,TRBD1,few,TRBJ1-1,CASSPGGTVEAFF
TRBV10-3,NA,NA,TRBJ2-1,CAIGPDYRNEQFF
TRBV19,NA,NA,TRBJ1-6,CASSSRVLDSPLHF
TRBV5-1,TRBD2,NA,TRBJ2-7,CASSLAPSGGDEQYF
TRBV23-1,TRBD1,few,TRBJ1-6,CASRINPRTGHNSPLHF
TRBV18,NA,NA,TRBJ2-1,CASSPPGGEQFF
TRBV5-1,TRBD1,NA,TRBJ2-1,CASSSTLPGQGVNEQFF
TRBV2,NA,NA,TRBJ1-5,CASNLRPGQGGQPQHF
TRBV7-3,TRBD1,NA,TRBJ1-2,CASSLPGGRGYTF
TRBV10-1,NA,NA,TRBJ2-3,CASNTGTNTDTQYF
TRBV15,NA,NA,TRBJ1-1,CATSGRGGAGNTEAFF
TRBV6-1,TRBD2,NA,TRBJ2-5,CASSEGFGLAGGQETQYF
TRBV12-3/TRBV12-4,NA,NA,TRBJ2-7,CASSHSGSEQYF
TRBV11-1,TRBD1,NA,TRBJ1-1,CASTRQGEAFF
TRBV5-1,TRBD1,NA,TRBJ1-2,CASSFSGRDSYGYTF
TRBV27,TRBD1,NA,TRBJ2-1,CASLSDRRNEQFF
TRBV30,TRBD1,NA,TRBJ2-1,CAWSPDRVYNEQFF
TRBV12-3/TRBV12-4,TRBD2,NA,TRBJ2-7,CASKAPGGRQYF
TRBV5-1,NA,NA,TRBJ1-2,CASSRNRGGAHPNQAGTF
TRBV3-1/TRBV3-2,TRBD1,NA,TRBJ2-7,CASSQETGQVTYEQYF
TRBV27,TRBD1,NA,TRBJ1-2,CASSPKDRGGYGYTF
TRBV7-9,TRBD1,NA,TRBJ1-2,CASSLQGGGYTF
TRBV9,NA,NA,TRBJ1-5,CASSVGGVEGAQPQHF
TRBV5-1,TRBD2,NA,TRBJ2-5,CASSLGLAGGVRETQYF
TRBV3-1/TRBV3-2,TRBD1,NA,TRBJ1-6,CASSQKDRDSPLHF
TRBV6-1,NA,NA,TRBJ1-2,CASSEGLAHHYGYTF
TRBV25-1,NA,NA,TRBJ1-2,CASSEFAGHNYGYTF
TRBV6-5,NA,NA,TRBJ1-6,CASRPRQTYNSPLHF
TRBV6-6,NA,NA,TRBJ1-1,CASTVQGLNTEAFF
TRBV13,TRBD1,NA,TRBJ2-2,CASSAATGITGELFF
TRBV5-4,NA,NA,TRBJ1-1,CASSLDGHEGTEAFF
TRBV5-4,TRBD1,once,TRBJ1-2,CASSLGLSGGYGYTF
TRBV4-2,NA,NA,TRBJ2-5,CASSQAGMWTQYF
TRBV19,NA,NA,TRBJ1-5,CASSIPRGRNQPQHF
TRBV5-1,NA,NA,TRBJ2-5,CASSLVTGEGQETQYF
TRBV18,NA,once,TRBJ2-3,CASSPSGDTQYF
TRBV9,TRBD1,NA,TRBJ2-3,CASSVGTGGTDTQYF
TRBV6-1,NA,few,TRBJ1-6,CASSEELGQPNSPLHF